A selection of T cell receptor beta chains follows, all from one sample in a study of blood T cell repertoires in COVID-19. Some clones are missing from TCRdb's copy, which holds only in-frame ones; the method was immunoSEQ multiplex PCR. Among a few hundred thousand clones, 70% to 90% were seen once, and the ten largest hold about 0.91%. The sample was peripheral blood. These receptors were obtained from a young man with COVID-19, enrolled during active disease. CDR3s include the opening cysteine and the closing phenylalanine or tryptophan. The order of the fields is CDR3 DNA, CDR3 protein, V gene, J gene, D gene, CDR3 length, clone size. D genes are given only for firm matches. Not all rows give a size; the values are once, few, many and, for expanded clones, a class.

cdr3_nt: TGTGCCACCAGTGATCCGTCTCCCGGACTGGGACAGAGCTCCTACAATGAGCAGTTCTTC
cdr3_aa: CATSDPSPGLGQSSYNEQFF
v_call: TRBV24-1
j_call: TRBJ2-1
d_call: TRBD1
cdr3_length: 20
clone_size: once

cdr3_nt: TGTGCCAGCAGCTTAGCAGCGGGAGAAGTCGGGGAGCTGTTTTTT
cdr3_aa: CASSLAAGEVGELFF
v_call: TRBV7-3
j_call: TRBJ2-2
d_call: TRBD2
cdr3_length: 15
clone_size: few

cdr3_nt: TGTGCCAGCAGTGAAGCGCTTCTTGACTACTATAAACTCAATGAGCAGTTCTTC
cdr3_aa: CASSEALLDYYKLNEQFF
v_call: TRBV6-1
j_call: TRBJ2-1
d_call: .
cdr3_length: 18
clone_size: once

cdr3_nt: TGTGCCAGCAGTGAATTGTGGGGGCACAATGAGCAGTTCTTC
cdr3_aa: CASSELWGHNEQFF
v_call: TRBV6-1
j_call: TRBJ2-1
d_call: .
cdr3_length: 14
clone_size: .

cdr3_nt: TGTGCCAGCAGTGAATGGTGGGGGACTAGCGGGGACCATGAGCAGTTCTTC
cdr3_aa: CASSEWWGTSGDHEQFF
v_call: TRBV6-1
j_call: TRBJ2-1
d_call: TRBD2
cdr3_length: 17
clone_size: .

cdr3_nt: TGTGCCAGCAGCTTGGGTGGGGTACAGGGCCCGTATGGCTACACCTTC
cdr3_aa: CASSLGGVQGPYGYTF
v_call: TRBV5-6
j_call: TRBJ1-2
d_call: .
cdr3_length: 16
clone_size: .

cdr3_nt: TGTGCCAGCAGCTCGAACAGGGGTCTCCGCTACAATGAGCAGTTCTTC
cdr3_aa: CASSSNRGLRYNEQFF
v_call: TRBV7-9
j_call: TRBJ2-1
d_call: TRBD1
cdr3_length: 16
clone_size: .

cdr3_nt: TGTGCCAGCACCCAAAGGGGGAGTGGCAACACTGAAGCTTTCTTT
cdr3_aa: CASTQRGSGNTEAFF
v_call: TRBV6-5
j_call: TRBJ1-1
d_call: .
cdr3_length: 15
clone_size: .

cdr3_nt: TGTGCCACCCCAGAGTTCAGGTTAAGCAATCAGCCCCAGCATTTT
cdr3_aa: CATPEFRLSNQPQHF
v_call: TRBV21-1
j_call: TRBJ1-5
d_call: .
cdr3_length: 15
clone_size: .

cdr3_nt: TGTGCCACCACGACCCTACCAGGGAACATGAACACTGAAGCTTTCTTT
cdr3_aa: CATTTLPGNMNTEAFF
v_call: TRBV19
j_call: TRBJ1-1
d_call: .
cdr3_length: 16
clone_size: .

cdr3_nt: TGTGCCAGCAGCCTCCGGGACAGGATGAACAATGAGCAGTTCTTC
cdr3_aa: CASSLRDRMNNEQFF
v_call: TRBV14
j_call: TRBJ2-1
d_call: TRBD1
cdr3_length: 15
clone_size: .

cdr3_nt: TGTGCCAGCAGCGTAAACAGGGCCACTAACTATGGCTACACCTTC
cdr3_aa: CASSVNRATNYGYTF
v_call: TRBV7-9
j_call: TRBJ1-2
d_call: .
cdr3_length: 15
clone_size: few

cdr3_nt: TGTGCCACCAGTGATCCAGGGGGGCCAGGGGATACGCAGTATTTT
cdr3_aa: CATSDPGGPGDTQYF
v_call: TRBV24-1
j_call: TRBJ2-3
d_call: .
cdr3_length: 15
clone_size: .

cdr3_nt: TGTGCCAGCAGCGTAGATGGGGGGGAGACCCAGTACTTC
cdr3_aa: CASSVDGGETQYF
v_call: TRBV9
j_call: TRBJ2-5
d_call: .
cdr3_length: 13
clone_size: .

cdr3_nt: TGCGCCAGCAGCCAAGGACAGGCCTACGAGCAGTACTTC
cdr3_aa: CASSQGQAYEQYF
v_call: TRBV4-1
j_call: TRBJ2-7
d_call: .
cdr3_length: 13
clone_size: .

cdr3_nt: TGTGCCAGCAGTTTGCCGGGACAGGGGTTCAATGAGCAGTTCTTC
cdr3_aa: CASSLPGQGFNEQFF
v_call: TRBV27
j_call: TRBJ2-1
d_call: TRBD1
cdr3_length: 15
clone_size: once

cdr3_nt: TGTGCCAGCAGTGACTCGAACGGGATTGATGGCTACACCTTC
cdr3_aa: CASSDSNGIDGYTF
v_call: TRBV6-4
j_call: TRBJ1-2
d_call: .
cdr3_length: 14
clone_size: .

cdr3_nt: TGTGCCAGCAGTTTGGGACATACCTACGAGCAGTACTTC
cdr3_aa: CASSLGHTYEQYF
v_call: TRBV27
j_call: TRBJ2-7
d_call: .
cdr3_length: 13
clone_size: .

cdr3_nt: TGTGCCAGCAGTGAAGGTTGGGACAGGGGTGACGAGCAGTACTTC
cdr3_aa: CASSEGWDRGDEQYF
v_call: TRBV6-1
j_call: TRBJ2-7
d_call: TRBD1
cdr3_length: 15
clone_size: .

cdr3_nt: TGTGCCACCAGCACAGGGACACCCTACAATGAGCAGTTCTTC
cdr3_aa: CATSTGTPYNEQFF
v_call: TRBV15
j_call: TRBJ2-1
d_call: .
cdr3_length: 14
clone_size: .

cdr3_nt: TGTGCCAGCAGGTCCAGCGGGAGGGCCCGCGAGCAGTACTTC
cdr3_aa: CASRSSGRAREQYF
v_call: TRBV6-5
j_call: TRBJ2-7
d_call: TRBD2
cdr3_length: 14
clone_size: .

cdr3_nt: TGTGCCAGCAGGAATGACTATGGTGAGCAGTTCTTC
cdr3_aa: CASRNDYGEQFF
v_call: TRBV2
j_call: TRBJ2-1
d_call: .
cdr3_length: 12
clone_size: .

cdr3_nt: TGTGCCAGCAGTTTGCAGGGGGGCCTCAATGAGCAGTTCTTC
cdr3_aa: CASSLQGGLNEQFF
v_call: TRBV6-2/TRBV6-3
j_call: TRBJ2-1
d_call: .
cdr3_length: 14
clone_size: .

cdr3_nt: TGTGCCAGCAGCCTAACAGGGAGTAGCGGCTACACCTTC
cdr3_aa: CASSLTGSSGYTF
v_call: TRBV3-1/TRBV3-2
j_call: TRBJ1-2
d_call: .
cdr3_length: 13
clone_size: .

cdr3_nt: TGTGCCAGCAGTGAAGCCGGGGGCAATCAGCCCCAGCATTTT
cdr3_aa: CASSEAGGNQPQHF
v_call: TRBV2
j_call: TRBJ1-5
d_call: .
cdr3_length: 14
clone_size: .

cdr3_nt: TGTGCCAGCAGGGCCGACAAGGGGGGGGTTTTCACTGAAGCTTTCTTT
cdr3_aa: CASRADKGGVFTEAFF
v_call: TRBV2
j_call: TRBJ1-1
d_call: .
cdr3_length: 16
clone_size: .

cdr3_nt: TGTGCCAGCAGTCAGACAGGGGATTTCCAGCCCCAGCATTTT
cdr3_aa: CASSQTGDFQPQHF
v_call: TRBV2
j_call: TRBJ1-5
d_call: TRBD1
cdr3_length: 14
clone_size: .

cdr3_nt: TGTGCCAGCAGCTTAGTGGGTAGCGGGAGAGGGTCCTACGAGCAGTACTTC
cdr3_aa: CASSLVGSGRGSYEQYF
v_call: TRBV11-2
j_call: TRBJ2-7
d_call: TRBD2
cdr3_length: 17
clone_size: .

cdr3_nt: TGTGCCAGCAGTTTCCCCGGGACCTACGAGCAGTACTTC
cdr3_aa: CASSFPGTYEQYF
v_call: TRBV12-3/TRBV12-4
j_call: TRBJ2-7
d_call: .
cdr3_length: 13
clone_size: .

cdr3_nt: TGTGCCAGCAGCCAAGATGTTAAGGGGGCAGGGGATACGCAGTATTTT
cdr3_aa: CASSQDVKGAGDTQYF
v_call: TRBV3-1/TRBV3-2
j_call: TRBJ2-3
d_call: TRBD1
cdr3_length: 16
clone_size: .

cdr3_nt: TGCGCCAGCAGCTTGAGGGGAAGGAATGAGCAGTTCTTC
cdr3_aa: CASSLRGRNEQFF
v_call: TRBV5-1
j_call: TRBJ2-1
d_call: .
cdr3_length: 13
clone_size: .

cdr3_nt: TGCGCCGGAACTGTGGGTACCCTCCGTGGACTAGCGGGAGGGCCATCATACAATGAGCAGTTCTTC
cdr3_aa: CAGTVGTLRGLAGGPSYNEQFF
v_call: TRBV5-1
j_call: TRBJ2-1
d_call: TRBD2
cdr3_length: 22
clone_size: .

cdr3_nt: TGTGCCAGCAGCCAGACTTCGGATTTGGCCAACGTCCTGACTTTC
cdr3_aa: CASSQTSDLANVLTF
v_call: TRBV3-1/TRBV3-2
j_call: TRBJ2-6
d_call: .
cdr3_length: 15
clone_size: .

cdr3_nt: TGTGCCAGCAACAACCGGGACAGGGACGGCGAGCAGTACTTC
cdr3_aa: CASNNRDRDGEQYF
v_call: TRBV6-5
j_call: TRBJ2-7
d_call: TRBD1
cdr3_length: 14
clone_size: .

cdr3_nt: TGTGCCAGCAGCCAGGTGAGCTCCTACAATGAGCAGTTCTTC
cdr3_aa: CASSQVSSYNEQFF
v_call: TRBV6-5
j_call: TRBJ2-1
d_call: .
cdr3_length: 14
clone_size: .

cdr3_nt: TGTGCCAGCAGCCACGCCCAGGGCGAGCAGTACTTC
cdr3_aa: CASSHAQGEQYF
v_call: TRBV6-5
j_call: TRBJ2-7
d_call: .
cdr3_length: 12
clone_size: .

cdr3_nt: TGTGCCAGCAGCCAAGACCCGTGGGAAGCGGGGCGATCCTACGAGCAGTACTTC
cdr3_aa: CASSQDPWEAGRSYEQYF
v_call: TRBV3-1/TRBV3-2
j_call: TRBJ2-7
d_call: TRBD2
cdr3_length: 18
clone_size: .

cdr3_nt: TGTGCCAGCAGCAACAGTTTTCCCCAACTAGCGGGGGACTGTGCCTACGAGCAGTACTTC
cdr3_aa: CASSNSFPQLAGDCAYEQYF
v_call: TRBV21-1
j_call: TRBJ2-7
d_call: .
cdr3_length: 20
clone_size: .

cdr3_nt: TGTGCCAGCTCACCACCTGACAGGGCAGGAAACACCATATATTTT
cdr3_aa: CASSPPDRAGNTIYF
v_call: TRBV18
j_call: TRBJ1-3
d_call: TRBD1
cdr3_length: 15
clone_size: .

cdr3_nt: TGTGCCAGCAGCTCGCGGGACGGGCTTGAAAAACTGTTTTTT
cdr3_aa: CASSSRDGLEKLFF
v_call: TRBV7-8
j_call: TRBJ1-4
d_call: .
cdr3_length: 14
clone_size: .

cdr3_nt: TGTGCCAGCAGCTTAGAGACAGGGCCGTTGAATTCACCCCTCCACTTT
cdr3_aa: CASSLETGPLNSPLHF
v_call: TRBV7-6
j_call: TRBJ1-6
d_call: TRBD1
cdr3_length: 16
clone_size: .

cdr3_nt: TGTGCCAGCTCCTTCGGCGGGAGTGGTCAAGAGACCCAGTACTTC
cdr3_aa: CASSFGGSGQETQYF
v_call: TRBV2
j_call: TRBJ2-5
d_call: TRBD2
cdr3_length: 15
clone_size: .

cdr3_nt: TGTGCCAGCAACCCCTCCGGAGGGACCAATCAGCCCCAGCATTTT
cdr3_aa: CASNPSGGTNQPQHF
v_call: TRBV9
j_call: TRBJ1-5
d_call: .
cdr3_length: 15
clone_size: .

cdr3_nt: TGCAGCGTCAGGACAGGGGGGGTATACACTGAAGCTTTCTTT
cdr3_aa: CSVRTGGVYTEAFF
v_call: TRBV29-1
j_call: TRBJ1-1
d_call: TRBD1
cdr3_length: 14
clone_size: .